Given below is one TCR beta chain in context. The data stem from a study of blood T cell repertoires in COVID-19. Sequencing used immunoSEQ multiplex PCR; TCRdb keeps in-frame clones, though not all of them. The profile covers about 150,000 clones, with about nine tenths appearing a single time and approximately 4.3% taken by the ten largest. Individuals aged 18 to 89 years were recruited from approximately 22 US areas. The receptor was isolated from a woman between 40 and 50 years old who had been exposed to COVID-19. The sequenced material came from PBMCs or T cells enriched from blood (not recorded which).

The CDR3 region is CASSLARKAQYF. In nucleotides, the CDR3 is TGTGCCAGCAGCTTGGCTAGGAAGGCCCAGTACTTC. The chain is built from TRBV5-4 and TRBJ2-5; D gene unclear. The CDR3 has 12 residues. V lost 0 bases, J lost 9 bases, and 9 bases lay in between. Germline values: CDR1 SGHNT, CDR2 YYREEE (reference sequence). The variable domain in full, completed from reference TRBV5-4 and TRBJ2-5, reads ETGVTQSPTHLIKTRGQQVTLRCSSQSGHNTVSWYQQALGQGPQFIFQYYREEENGRGNFPPRFSGLQFPNYSSELNVNALELDDSALYLCASSLARKAQYFGPGTRLLVL.